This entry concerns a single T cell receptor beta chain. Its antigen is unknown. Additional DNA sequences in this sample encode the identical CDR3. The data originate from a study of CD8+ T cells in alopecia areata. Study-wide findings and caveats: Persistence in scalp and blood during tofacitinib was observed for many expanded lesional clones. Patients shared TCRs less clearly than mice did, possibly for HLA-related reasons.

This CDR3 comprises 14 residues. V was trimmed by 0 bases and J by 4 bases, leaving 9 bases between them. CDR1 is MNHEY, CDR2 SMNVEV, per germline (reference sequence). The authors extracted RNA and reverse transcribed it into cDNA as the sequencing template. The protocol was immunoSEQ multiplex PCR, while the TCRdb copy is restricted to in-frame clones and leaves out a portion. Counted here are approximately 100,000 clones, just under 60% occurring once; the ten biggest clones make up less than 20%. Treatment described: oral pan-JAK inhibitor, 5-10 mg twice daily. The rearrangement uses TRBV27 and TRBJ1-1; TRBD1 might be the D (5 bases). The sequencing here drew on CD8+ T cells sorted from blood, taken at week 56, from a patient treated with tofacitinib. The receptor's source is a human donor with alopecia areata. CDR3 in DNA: TGTGCCAGCAGTTTATCTCAGGGTACCACTGAAGCTTTCTTT. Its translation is CASSLSQGTTEAFF.